These 7 T cell receptor beta chains share one sample of origin, sequenced in a study of technical replicates of blood from a few donors. The repertoire was sequenced with immunoSEQ multiplex PCR; TCRdb's copy has only in-frame clones and lacks some. The sample consists of roughly 70,000 clones, roughly 90% of them appearing once. The sample was PBMCs. These receptors all come from a human donor in good health. Some clones in this sample may be carry-over from other donors' samples.

The chain links TRBV2 to TRBJ2-2, with D possibly being TRBD1 (8 bases). The CDR3 covers 15 residues. Germline CDR1 SNHLY, CDR2 FYNNEI. V lost 5 bases, J lost 6 bases, and 16 bases lay in between. CDR3 DNA: TGTGCCAGCAGTCATAGGACAGGGAGGGCCGGGGAGCTGTTTTTT. This gives the protein CASSHRTGRAGELFF. The whole variable domain, remainder taken from reference TRBV2 and TRBJ2-2, is EPEVTQTPSHQVTQMGQEVILRCVPISNHLYFYWYRQILGQKVEFLVSFYNNEISEKSEIFDDQFSVERPDGSNFTLKIRSTKLEDSAMYFCASSHRTGRAGELFFGEGSRLTVL.

The chain couples TRBV6-5 to TRBJ1-5; a weak D match, TRBD1 (5 bases). V was cut by 5 bases and J by 2 bases, with 10 bases left in between. Looked up from germline, CDR1 is MNHEY and CDR2 is SVGAGI. The CDR3 length is 14 residues. The CDR3: CASSQGPGNQPQHF. CDR3 coding DNA: TGTGCCAGCAGTCAGGGCCCGGGCAATCAGCCCCAGCATTTT.

The gene calls are TRBV4-2 and TRBJ2-3; 8 bases line up with TRBD1. The CDR3 loop spans 17 amino acids. CDR1 is LGHNA and CDR2 is YNFKEQ in the germline V gene. Unmatched junction bases numbered 10, after V lost 1 base and J lost 4 bases. The CDR3 DNA reads TGTGCCAGCAGCCAAGGGGTAACGGCAGGGGGCCCAGATACGCAGTATTTT. It is translated as CASSQGVTAGGPDTQYF.

The V gene is TRBV19, the J gene TRBJ1-2, with D possibly TRBD1 on 6 matching bases. The CDR3 has 14 amino acids. Germline V gene sequence: CDR1 LNHDA, CDR2 SQIVND (reference sequence). V lost 8 bases, J lost 4 bases, and 17 bases lay in between. DNA of the CDR3: TGTGCCAGTTTGAACACCGGGACACGCTATGGCTACACCTTC. Translated: CASLNTGTRYGYTF.

The genes are TRBV7-2 and TRBJ2-2, with 7 bases aligning to TRBD1. This CDR3 is 17 amino acids long. Germline CDR1 reads SGHTA; CDR2 reads FQGNSA. V lost 5 bases, J lost 4 bases, and 13 bases stayed unmatched. This CDR3 reads CASSPREGARSTGELFF. CDR3 DNA: TGTGCCAGCAGCCCAAGAGAGGGGGCGCGAAGCACCGGGGAGCTGTTTTTT. The whole variable domain, filled in from reference TRBV7-2 and TRBJ2-2, reads GAGVSQSPSNKVTEKGKDVELRCDPISGHTALYWYRQSLGQGLEFLIYFQGNSAPDKSGLPSDRFSAERTGGSVSTLTIQRTQQEDSAVYLCASSPREGARSTGELFFGEGSRLTVL.

V gene TRBV2 combines with J gene TRBJ2-3, with 13 nucleotides matching TRBD2. The germline gives CDR1 SNHLY, CDR2 FYNNEI. The CDR3 spans 16 residues. Trimming cost V 4 bases and J 6 bases; bases outside gene matches: 7. The CDR3 nucleotides are TGTGCCAGCAGTGGGGGACTAGCGGGGAGGAGCGATACGCAGTATTTT. Translated: CASSGGLAGRSDTQYF.

The chain is built from TRBV10-3 and TRBJ1-6; tentatively, D is TRBD1 (5 bases). Trimming cost V 6 bases and J 9 bases, with 15 bases left between them. Germline CDR1 reads ENHRY; CDR2 reads SYGVKD. The CDR3 extends over 14 amino acids. The CDR3 DNA reads as TGTGCCATCAGGCAGGGTCTTGGGGTTTCACCCCTCCACTTT. Translating it yields CAIRQGLGVSPLHF.